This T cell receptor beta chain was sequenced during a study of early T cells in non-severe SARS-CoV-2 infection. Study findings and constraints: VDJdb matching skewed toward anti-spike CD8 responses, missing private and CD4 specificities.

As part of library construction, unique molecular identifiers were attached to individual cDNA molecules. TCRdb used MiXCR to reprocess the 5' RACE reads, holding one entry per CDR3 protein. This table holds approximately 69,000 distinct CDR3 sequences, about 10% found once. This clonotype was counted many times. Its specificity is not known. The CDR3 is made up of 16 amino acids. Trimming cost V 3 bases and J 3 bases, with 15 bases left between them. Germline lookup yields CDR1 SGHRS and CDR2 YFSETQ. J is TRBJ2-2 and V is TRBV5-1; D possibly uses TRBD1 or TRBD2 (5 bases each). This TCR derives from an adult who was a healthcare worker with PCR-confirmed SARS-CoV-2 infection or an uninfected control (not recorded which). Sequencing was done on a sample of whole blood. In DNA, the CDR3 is TGCGCCAGCAGCTACGGGACCTTGGGGGACACCGGGGAGCTGTTTTTT. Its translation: CASSYGTLGDTGELFF. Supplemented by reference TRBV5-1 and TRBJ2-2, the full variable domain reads KAGVTQTPRYLIKTRGQQVTLSCSPISGHRSVSWYQQTPGQGLQFLFEYFSETQRNKGNFPGRFSGRQFSNSRSEMNVSTLELGDSALYLCASSYGTLGDTGELFFGEGSRLTVL.